These T cell receptor beta chains were read from a single sample in a study of T-cell memory formation after mild COVID-19. TCRdb recomputed calls from the 5' RACE reads with MiXCR, one row per CDR3 protein. The sample records under 450,000 distinct CDR3 sequences, over 13% being singletons. The sequencing input was PBMCs or a T cell subset sorted from them (not recorded which). These receptors were taken from a young man who had mild COVID-19 (a few samples of this study predate the infection). Cell type and time point are not known. CDR3s include the opening cysteine and the closing phenylalanine or tryptophan. The order of the fields is CDR3 DNA, CDR3 protein, V gene, clone size, J gene, D gene. A D gene is named only where the DNA matches it firmly. The size field is filled for only some rows; it gives once, few, many or a size class.

cdr3_nt: TGTGCCAGCAGCTTAGACTTCTCCTACAATGAGCAGTTCTTC
cdr3_aa: CASSLDFSYNEQFF
v_call: TRBV12-3/TRBV12-4
clone_size: many
j_call: TRBJ2-1
d_call: .

cdr3_nt: TGTGCCAGCAGCTATCGCGGGACTAGCGAAGATACGCAGTATTTT
cdr3_aa: CASSYRGTSEDTQYF
v_call: TRBV9
clone_size: few
j_call: TRBJ2-3
d_call: TRBD2

cdr3_nt: TGTGCCAGCAGCCAAGGACCCCAGTCCGCCTACGAGCAGTACTTC
cdr3_aa: CASSQGPQSAYEQYF
v_call: TRBV3-1
clone_size: .
j_call: TRBJ2-7
d_call: .

cdr3_nt: TGCGCCAGCAGCCAAGATAAGGGCTCTATCGAGGGCTACACCTTC
cdr3_aa: CASSQDKGSIEGYTF
v_call: TRBV4-1
clone_size: few
j_call: TRBJ1-2
d_call: .

cdr3_nt: TGCGCCAGCAGCCAAGGGAATAGCGACACAGATACGCAGTATTTT
cdr3_aa: CASSQGNSDTDTQYF
v_call: TRBV4-3
clone_size: many
j_call: TRBJ2-3
d_call: .

cdr3_nt: TGCGCCAGCAGCCAAGCCAGCGGGGGTAGCAATGAGCAGTTCTTC
cdr3_aa: CASSQASGGSNEQFF
v_call: TRBV4-1
clone_size: few
j_call: TRBJ2-1
d_call: TRBD2

cdr3_nt: TGTGCCAGCAGCCGGGGAGGTGGGGAGACCCAGTACTTC
cdr3_aa: CASSRGGGETQYF
v_call: TRBV7-9
clone_size: many
j_call: TRBJ2-5
d_call: .

cdr3_nt: TGCGCCAGCAGCCTCCGACCCTTGACTGGCACTGAAGCTTTCTTT
cdr3_aa: CASSLRPLTGTEAFF
v_call: TRBV4-1
clone_size: .
j_call: TRBJ1-1
d_call: .

cdr3_nt: TGCGCCAGCAGCCGTAGCGGGGGGCCGGACAATGAGCAGTTCTTC
cdr3_aa: CASSRSGGPDNEQFF
v_call: TRBV4-1
clone_size: few
j_call: TRBJ2-1
d_call: TRBD2

cdr3_nt: TGTGCCAGCAGCCCGACAGGACTCGGCTACACCTTC
cdr3_aa: CASSPTGLGYTF
v_call: TRBV6-5
clone_size: few
j_call: TRBJ1-2
d_call: .

cdr3_nt: TGCAGTGCTAGTCAGACCCAGCATGGGGAGACCCAGTACTTC
cdr3_aa: CSASQTQHGETQYF
v_call: TRBV20-1
clone_size: few
j_call: TRBJ2-5
d_call: .

cdr3_nt: TGTGCCAGCAGTGCCGACAGGGTCAGCGGGGGAGGGGATACGCAGTATTTT
cdr3_aa: CASSADRVSGGGDTQYF
v_call: TRBV6-6
clone_size: few
j_call: TRBJ2-3
d_call: .

cdr3_nt: TGCGCCAGCAGCTTGGGGGACAGGGCCGGCGATACGCAGTATTTT
cdr3_aa: CASSLGDRAGDTQYF
v_call: TRBV5-1
clone_size: many
j_call: TRBJ2-3
d_call: TRBD1

cdr3_nt: TGTGCCAGCAGCGCCTACAAGGGGGTACTCAATGAGCAGTTCTTC
cdr3_aa: CASSAYKGVLNEQFF
v_call: TRBV7-3
clone_size: few
j_call: TRBJ2-1
d_call: .

cdr3_nt: TGTGCCAGCCGGCCTAGCGGGATCGGGAACAATGAGCAGTTCTTC
cdr3_aa: CASRPSGIGNNEQFF
v_call: TRBV6-2/TRBV6-3
clone_size: .
j_call: TRBJ2-1
d_call: TRBD2

cdr3_nt: TGTGCCAGCAGCTTAAATAGGCTCGGGGAGCTGTTTTTT
cdr3_aa: CASSLNRLGELFF
v_call: TRBV7-2
clone_size: .
j_call: TRBJ2-2
d_call: .

cdr3_nt: TGTGCCAGCAGGGGTCGTAACACCGGGGAGCTGTTTTTT
cdr3_aa: CASRGRNTGELFF
v_call: TRBV9
clone_size: few
j_call: TRBJ2-2
d_call: .

cdr3_nt: TGTGCCAGCAGTTATGGCCAGCCAGTCTACGAGCAGTACTTC
cdr3_aa: CASSYGQPVYEQYF
v_call: TRBV6-5
clone_size: few
j_call: TRBJ2-7
d_call: .

cdr3_nt: TGTGCCAGCATGTGGGCAGGGAATGCCGGGGAGCTGTTTTTT
cdr3_aa: CASMWAGNAGELFF
v_call: TRBV27
clone_size: .
j_call: TRBJ2-2
d_call: .

cdr3_nt: TGCGCCAGCAGCCAAGATCCGAAGCTTCAGACCCAGTACTTC
cdr3_aa: CASSQDPKLQTQYF
v_call: TRBV4-3
clone_size: few
j_call: TRBJ2-5
d_call: .

cdr3_nt: TGCAGTGCTAGAGACTTCCAGGGACTAAACACTGAAGCTTTCTTT
cdr3_aa: CSARDFQGLNTEAFF
v_call: TRBV20-1
clone_size: .
j_call: TRBJ1-1
d_call: .

cdr3_nt: TGTGCCAGCAGCTTAGACTTCTTCACTGAAGCTTTCTTT
cdr3_aa: CASSLDFFTEAFF
v_call: TRBV7-6
clone_size: .
j_call: TRBJ1-1
d_call: .

cdr3_nt: TGTGCCAGCAGTTTCCAGGGGGCGGCGGAAGGTTGGGGCTACACCTTC
cdr3_aa: CASSFQGAAEGWGYTF
v_call: TRBV27
clone_size: .
j_call: TRBJ1-2
d_call: TRBD1

cdr3_nt: TGTGCCAGCATGATAAACTATGGCTACACCTTC
cdr3_aa: CASMINYGYTF
v_call: TRBV12-3/TRBV12-4
clone_size: few
j_call: TRBJ1-2
d_call: .

cdr3_nt: TGTGCCACCAGCCGCCGCGGGGGAGGTCCCGGGGAGCTGTTTTTT
cdr3_aa: CATSRRGGGPGELFF
v_call: TRBV15
clone_size: few
j_call: TRBJ2-2
d_call: TRBD2

cdr3_nt: TGTGCCAGCAGCTGGCTGGTGGACGGCTATGGCTACACCTTC
cdr3_aa: CASSWLVDGYGYTF
v_call: TRBV7-9
clone_size: .
j_call: TRBJ1-2
d_call: .

cdr3_nt: TGCAGTGCTACACCGGGCCGCGGGGCCGTAGATACGCAGTATTTT
cdr3_aa: CSATPGRGAVDTQYF
v_call: TRBV20-1
clone_size: .
j_call: TRBJ2-3
d_call: .

cdr3_nt: TGCGCCAGCAGCCAAGATTTCCGAAGTGACGAGCAGTACTTC
cdr3_aa: CASSQDFRSDEQYF
v_call: TRBV4-1
clone_size: .
j_call: TRBJ2-7
d_call: .

cdr3_nt: TGTGCCAGCAGCGTAGGTCCTGGGGACGATACGCAGTATTTT
cdr3_aa: CASSVGPGDDTQYF
v_call: TRBV9
clone_size: many
j_call: TRBJ2-3
d_call: .

cdr3_nt: TGTGCCAGCAGTCCGACAGGTCAGCCCCAGCATTTT
cdr3_aa: CASSPTGQPQHF
v_call: TRBV28
clone_size: many
j_call: TRBJ1-5
d_call: .

cdr3_nt: TGTGCCAGCAGTAAAAGCTTCGGTTGGGTCCTGACGAACACTGAAGCTTTCTTT
cdr3_aa: CASSKSFGWVLTNTEAFF
v_call: TRBV27
clone_size: few
j_call: TRBJ1-1
d_call: .

cdr3_nt: TGTGCCAGCAGCATGGAGGTTTGGGACAGTGCTTCTGAGCAGTACTTC
cdr3_aa: CASSMEVWDSASEQYF
v_call: TRBV6-1
clone_size: many
j_call: TRBJ2-7
d_call: TRBD1

cdr3_nt: TGCAGCGTCCAGGGGGCGACTAATGAAAAACTGTTTTTT
cdr3_aa: CSVQGATNEKLFF
v_call: TRBV29-1
clone_size: few
j_call: TRBJ1-4
d_call: TRBD1

cdr3_nt: TGTGCCAGCAGTCCTACCGACGTTGAAGCTTTCTTT
cdr3_aa: CASSPTDVEAFF
v_call: TRBV7-9
clone_size: .
j_call: TRBJ1-1
d_call: .

cdr3_nt: TGTGCCAGCAGCCAACACGGACAGGGAGTCTCTGGAAACACCATATATTTT
cdr3_aa: CASSQHGQGVSGNTIYF
v_call: TRBV4-2
clone_size: .
j_call: TRBJ1-3
d_call: TRBD1

cdr3_nt: TGCGCCAGCACCATGGGGTCTCGGATGAACACTGAAGCTTTCTTT
cdr3_aa: CASTMGSRMNTEAFF
v_call: TRBV5-1
clone_size: many
j_call: TRBJ1-1
d_call: .

cdr3_nt: TGTGCCAGCAGGGTGACAGGGACCCTCACTGAAGCTTTCTTT
cdr3_aa: CASRVTGTLTEAFF
v_call: TRBV2
clone_size: few
j_call: TRBJ1-1
d_call: TRBD1

cdr3_nt: TGTGCCAGCAGCCACTTAGGGGGCCAGTCCTACGAGCAGTACTTC
cdr3_aa: CASSHLGGQSYEQYF
v_call: TRBV3-1
clone_size: few
j_call: TRBJ2-7
d_call: TRBD1

cdr3_nt: TGTGCCAGCAGTTTATTGGGAAGGGGTGAAGCTTTCTTT
cdr3_aa: CASSLLGRGEAFF
v_call: TRBV27
clone_size: .
j_call: TRBJ1-1
d_call: .

cdr3_nt: TGTGCCAGTAGTTGGGGGTCTCCCTACGAGCAGTACTTC
cdr3_aa: CASSWGSPYEQYF
v_call: TRBV19
clone_size: few
j_call: TRBJ2-7
d_call: .

cdr3_nt: TGTGCCAGCAGTGAGCGGGGGGACACCGGGGAGCTGTTTTTT
cdr3_aa: CASSERGDTGELFF
v_call: TRBV6-4
clone_size: many
j_call: TRBJ2-2
d_call: TRBD2

cdr3_nt: TGTGCCAGCAGTGAATGGGGGAGGAGAGAGAATTCACCCCTCCACTTT
cdr3_aa: CASSEWGRRENSPLHF
v_call: TRBV25-1
clone_size: few
j_call: TRBJ1-6
d_call: .

cdr3_nt: TGTGCCATCAGTGAGTCGAAATCGGCAGGCCCGAATCAGCCCCAGCATTTT
cdr3_aa: CAISESKSAGPNQPQHF
v_call: TRBV10-3
clone_size: many
j_call: TRBJ1-5
d_call: .

cdr3_nt: TGCAGTGTGCGGGGAGCGGATGAAAAACTGTTTTTT
cdr3_aa: CSVRGADEKLFF
v_call: TRBV20-1
clone_size: .
j_call: TRBJ1-4
d_call: .

cdr3_nt: TGCGCCAGCAGCCCCCACGGGACTAGCGGCGAAAAGAAGTACTTC
cdr3_aa: CASSPHGTSGEKKYF
v_call: TRBV4-1
clone_size: few
j_call: TRBJ2-7
d_call: TRBD2

cdr3_nt: TGTGCCAGCAGCTCCGGGAATAGACAAACCTACGAGCAGTACTTC
cdr3_aa: CASSSGNRQTYEQYF
v_call: TRBV7-2
clone_size: .
j_call: TRBJ2-7
d_call: .

cdr3_nt: TGCACCAGGGCGATGGCTGAAGCTTTCTTT
cdr3_aa: CTRAMAEAFF
v_call: TRBV1
clone_size: .
j_call: TRBJ1-1
d_call: .

cdr3_nt: TGTGCCAGCAGTCTAAGCGGGCGGCAAGGGAACATTCAGTACTTC
cdr3_aa: CASSLSGRQGNIQYF
v_call: TRBV12-3/TRBV12-4
clone_size: .
j_call: TRBJ2-4
d_call: .

cdr3_nt: TGTGCCAGCAGCCCTCAGCGGACATTGTCAGAAAAACTGTTTTTT
cdr3_aa: CASSPQRTLSEKLFF
v_call: TRBV7-2
clone_size: many
j_call: TRBJ1-4
d_call: .

cdr3_nt: TGCGCCAGTCGCCCTACAGGGGACCCTATAATCTATGGCTACACCTTC
cdr3_aa: CASRPTGDPIIYGYTF
v_call: TRBV5-1
clone_size: .
j_call: TRBJ1-2
d_call: TRBD1

cdr3_nt: TGTGCCAGCAGCCCTGACAGGGGCGGAGGTCAGCCCCAGCATTTT
cdr3_aa: CASSPDRGGGQPQHF
v_call: TRBV7-9
clone_size: few
j_call: TRBJ1-5
d_call: TRBD1

cdr3_nt: TGTGCCGTGGGCGCGTGGAATGAAAAACTGTTTTTT
cdr3_aa: CAVGAWNEKLFF
v_call: TRBV27
clone_size: few
j_call: TRBJ1-4
d_call: .

cdr3_nt: TGCAGTGCTCCCCAAGGGTGGCGGGGGGGCACAGATACGCAGTATTTT
cdr3_aa: CSAPQGWRGGTDTQYF
v_call: TRBV20-1
clone_size: .
j_call: TRBJ2-3
d_call: TRBD2

cdr3_nt: TGTGCCAGCAGCCAGTCTGGGGGGGGTCACAATGAGCAGTTCTTC
cdr3_aa: CASSQSGGGHNEQFF
v_call: TRBV4-2
clone_size: few
j_call: TRBJ2-1
d_call: TRBD2

cdr3_nt: TGTGCCAGCAGTGCGTCCTTCGGGGGGGGCCCTCAAGAGACCCAGTACTTC
cdr3_aa: CASSASFGGGPQETQYF
v_call: TRBV2
clone_size: .
j_call: TRBJ2-5
d_call: TRBD2

cdr3_nt: TGTGCCAGCAGCTTGAAACGGGACAGCCTCATGAACACTGAAGCTTTCTTT
cdr3_aa: CASSLKRDSLMNTEAFF
v_call: TRBV5-6
clone_size: many
j_call: TRBJ1-1
d_call: TRBD1

cdr3_nt: TGTGCCAGTAGGAACCGGGCTATCAATCAGCCCCAGCATTTT
cdr3_aa: CASRNRAINQPQHF
v_call: TRBV19
clone_size: few
j_call: TRBJ1-5
d_call: .